These 2 T cell receptor beta chains originate from one sample sequenced in a study of blood T cell repertoires in COVID-19. Generated by immunoSEQ multiplex PCR, the TCRdb table keeps only in-frame clones and is missing some. The top ten clones hold 3.8% of a sample with some 88,000 clones, 85% of them seen once. Sequenced input: peripheral blood. These receptors came from a man aged 60 to 75 with acute or convalescent COVID-19.

The chain links TRBV12-5 to TRBJ2-2; D is undetermined. Germline V gene sequence: CDR1 LGHNT, CDR2 FRNRAP. The CDR3 extends over 16 amino acids. Trimming took 0 bases from V and 5 from J, leaving 13 bases between them. The CDR3 sequence: CASGLVVASGTGELFF. CDR3 nucleotides: TGTGCTAGTGGTTTGGTAGTCGCCTCCGGGACCGGGGAGCTGTTTTTT. The complete variable domain, with remaining parts taken from reference TRBV12-5 and TRBJ2-2, reads DARVTQTPRHKVTEMGQEVTMRCQPILGHNTVFWYRQTMMQGLELLAYFRNRAPLDDSGMPKDRFSAEMPDATLATLKIQPSEPRDSAVYFCASGLVVASGTGELFFGEGSRLTVL.

V and J are TRBV2 and TRBJ1-4; D gene unclear. CDR1 and CDR2 (germline): SNHLY, FYNNEI. The CDR3 totals 12 residues. V was clipped by 6 bases and J by 5 bases, with 7 bases between them. CDR3 protein: CASSLVNEKLFF. CDR3 in DNA: TGTGCCAGCAGCCTTGTGAATGAAAAACTGTTTTTT.